There are a few counts of the clone carrying this T cell receptor beta chain. Its target is unknown. TCRdb used MiXCR to reprocess the RT-PCR reads, holding one entry per CDR3 protein. The table lists about 530,000 distinct CDR3 sequences, about an eighth of them singletons. The data were obtained in a study of response to subunit inactivated influenza vaccine. The CDR3 sequence is 13 residues long. Looked up from germline, CDR1 is DFQATT and CDR2 is SNEGSKA (reference sequence). The V end lost 6 bases, the J end lost 2 bases, and 14 bases lay between the germline ends. General study findings and limits: With each seasonal influenza vaccination, the authors suggested, few new T cells are recruited.

The sequence was obtained from a man over 45 who received an inactivated influenza vaccine. J is TRBJ2-7 and V is TRBV20-1; no definite D call. The sample in question was PBMCs from blood, obtained 35 to 45 days after vaccination. CDR3 coding DNA: TGCAGTGCCTCTCAGATGTGGCCCTACGAGCAGTACTTC. It codes for CSASQMWPYEQYF.